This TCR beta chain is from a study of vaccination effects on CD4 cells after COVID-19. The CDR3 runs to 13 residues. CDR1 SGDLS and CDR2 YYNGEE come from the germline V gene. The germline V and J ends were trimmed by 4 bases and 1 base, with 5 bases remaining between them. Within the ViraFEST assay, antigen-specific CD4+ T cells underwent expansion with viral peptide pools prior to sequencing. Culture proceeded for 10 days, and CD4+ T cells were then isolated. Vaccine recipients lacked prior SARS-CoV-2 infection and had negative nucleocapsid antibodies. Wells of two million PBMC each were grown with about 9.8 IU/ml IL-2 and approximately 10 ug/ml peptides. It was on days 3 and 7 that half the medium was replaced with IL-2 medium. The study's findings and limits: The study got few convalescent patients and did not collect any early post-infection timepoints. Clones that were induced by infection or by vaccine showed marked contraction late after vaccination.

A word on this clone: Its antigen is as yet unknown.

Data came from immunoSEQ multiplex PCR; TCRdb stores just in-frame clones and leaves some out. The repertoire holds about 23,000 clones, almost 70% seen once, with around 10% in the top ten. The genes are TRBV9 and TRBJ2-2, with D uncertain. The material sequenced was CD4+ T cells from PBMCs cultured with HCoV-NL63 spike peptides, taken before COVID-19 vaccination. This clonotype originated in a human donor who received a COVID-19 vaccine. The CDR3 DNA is TGTGCCAGCAGCTACGAGAACACCGGGGAGCTGTTTTTT. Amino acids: CASSYENTGELFF.